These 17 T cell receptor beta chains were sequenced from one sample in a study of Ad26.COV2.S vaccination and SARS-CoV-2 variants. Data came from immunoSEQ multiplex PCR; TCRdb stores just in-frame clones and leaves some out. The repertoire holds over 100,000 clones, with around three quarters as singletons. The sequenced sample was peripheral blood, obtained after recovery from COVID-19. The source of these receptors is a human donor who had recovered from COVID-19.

CDR3 region: CASQGGLNTIYF. CDR3 in DNA: TGTGCCAGCCAGGGGGGCTTAAACACCATATATTTT. V usage is TRBV5-5 and J usage is TRBJ1-3, with 7 bases lining up with TRBD1. The CDR3 contains 12 residues. Trimming cost V 7 bases and J 6 bases; bases outside gene matches: 4. From germline, CDR1 is SGHKS and CDR2 YYEKEE (reference sequence).

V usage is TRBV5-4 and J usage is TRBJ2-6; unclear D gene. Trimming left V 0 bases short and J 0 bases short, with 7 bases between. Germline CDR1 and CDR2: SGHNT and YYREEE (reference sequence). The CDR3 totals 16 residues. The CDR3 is CASSLVGNSGANVLTF. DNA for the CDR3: TGTGCCAGCAGCTTGGTGGGGAACTCTGGGGCCAACGTCCTGACTTTC.

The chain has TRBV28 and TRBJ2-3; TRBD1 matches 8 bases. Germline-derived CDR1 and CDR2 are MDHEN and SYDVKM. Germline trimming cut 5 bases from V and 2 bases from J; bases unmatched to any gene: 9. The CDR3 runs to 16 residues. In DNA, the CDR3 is TGTGCCAGCAGTAATGTGGGACAGGCGGACACAGATACGCAGTATTTT. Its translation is CASSNVGQADTDTQYF. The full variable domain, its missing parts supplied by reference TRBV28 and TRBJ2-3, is DVKVTQSSRYLVKRTGEKVFLECVQDMDHENMFWYRQDPGLGLRLIYFSYDVKMKEKGDIPEGYSVSREKKERFSLILESASTNQTSMYLCASSNVGQADTDTQYFGPGTRLTVL.

The CDR3 is CASSYGGSRWNEQFF. CDR3 sequence (DNA): TGTGCCAGCAGTTACGGGGGCTCTAGATGGAATGAGCAGTTCTTC. The chain uses TRBV6-5 and TRBJ2-1, with D perhaps matching TRBD1 (6 bases). This CDR3 is built from 15 residues. Germline V gives CDR1 MNHEY, CDR2 SVGAGI. The V and J ends lost 2 bases and 7 bases respectively, with 15 bases between them.

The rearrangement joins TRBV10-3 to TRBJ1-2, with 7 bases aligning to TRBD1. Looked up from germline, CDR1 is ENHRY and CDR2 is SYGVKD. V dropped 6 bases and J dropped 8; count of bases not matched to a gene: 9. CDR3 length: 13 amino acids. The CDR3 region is CAISFDRAEGYTF. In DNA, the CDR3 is TGTGCCATCAGCTTCGACAGGGCTGAGGGCTACACCTTC.

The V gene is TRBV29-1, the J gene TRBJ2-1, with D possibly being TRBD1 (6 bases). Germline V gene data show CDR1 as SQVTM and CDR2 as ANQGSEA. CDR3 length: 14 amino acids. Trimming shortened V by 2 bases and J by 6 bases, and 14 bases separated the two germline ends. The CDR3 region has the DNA TGCAGCGTTGAACCTACAGGGTCTGGCAATGAGCAGTTCTTC. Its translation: CSVEPTGSGNEQFF.

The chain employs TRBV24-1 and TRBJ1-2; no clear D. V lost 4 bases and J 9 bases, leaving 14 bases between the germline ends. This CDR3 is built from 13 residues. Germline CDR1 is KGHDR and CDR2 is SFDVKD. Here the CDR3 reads CATSDPPRGSYTF. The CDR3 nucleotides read TGTGCCACCAGTGACCCGCCGCGCGGAAGCTACACCTTC.

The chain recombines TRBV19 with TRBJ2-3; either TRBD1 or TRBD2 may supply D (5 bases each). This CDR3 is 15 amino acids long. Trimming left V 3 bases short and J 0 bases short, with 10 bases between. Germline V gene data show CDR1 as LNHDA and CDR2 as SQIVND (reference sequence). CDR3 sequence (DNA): TGTGCCAGTAGTATCCGGGGCTTTAGCACAGATACGCAGTATTTT. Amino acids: CASSIRGFSTDTQYF.

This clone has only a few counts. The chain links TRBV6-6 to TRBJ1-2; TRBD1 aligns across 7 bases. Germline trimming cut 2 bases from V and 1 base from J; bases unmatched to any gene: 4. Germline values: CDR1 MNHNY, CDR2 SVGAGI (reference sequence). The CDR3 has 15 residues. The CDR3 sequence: CASSYGQAINYGYTF. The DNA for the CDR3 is TGTGCCAGCAGTTACGGACAGGCTATTAACTATGGCTACACCTTC.

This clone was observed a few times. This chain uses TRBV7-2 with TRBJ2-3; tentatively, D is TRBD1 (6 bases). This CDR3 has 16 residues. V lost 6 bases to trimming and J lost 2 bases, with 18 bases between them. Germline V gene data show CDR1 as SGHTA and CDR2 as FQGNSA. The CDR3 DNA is TGTGCCAGCAGGTTAACAGGGATTCGGGTCACAGATACGCAGTATTTT. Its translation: CASRLTGIRVTDTQYF.

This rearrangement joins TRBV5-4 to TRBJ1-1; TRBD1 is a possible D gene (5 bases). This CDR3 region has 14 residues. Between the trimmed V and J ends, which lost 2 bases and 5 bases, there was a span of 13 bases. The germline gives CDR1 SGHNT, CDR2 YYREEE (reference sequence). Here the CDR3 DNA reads TGTGCCAGCAGCTTTCAGGGTTTTGGGACTGAAGCTTTCTTT. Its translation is CASSFQGFGTEAFF.

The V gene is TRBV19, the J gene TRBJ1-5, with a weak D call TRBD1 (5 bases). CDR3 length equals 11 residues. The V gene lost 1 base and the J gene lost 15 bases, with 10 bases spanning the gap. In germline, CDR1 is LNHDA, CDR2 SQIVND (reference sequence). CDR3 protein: CASSIGQGAHF. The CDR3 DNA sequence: TGTGCCAGTAGTATAGGGCAGGGAGCGCATTTT.

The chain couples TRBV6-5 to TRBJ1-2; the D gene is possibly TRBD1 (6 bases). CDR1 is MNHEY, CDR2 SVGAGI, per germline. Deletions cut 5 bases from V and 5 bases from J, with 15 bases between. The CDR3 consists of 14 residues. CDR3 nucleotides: TGTGCCAGCAGTCCCTCAGGACAGTCATATGGCTACACCTTC. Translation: CASSPSGQSYGYTF.

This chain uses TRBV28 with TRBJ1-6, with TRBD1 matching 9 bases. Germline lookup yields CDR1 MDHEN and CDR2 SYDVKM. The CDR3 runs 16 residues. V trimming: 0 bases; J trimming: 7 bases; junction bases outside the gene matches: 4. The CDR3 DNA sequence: TGTGCCAGCAGTTTATGGGTGGGACAGGGAAATTCACCCCTCCACTTT. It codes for CASSLWVGQGNSPLHF.

The CDR3 reads CAWRRKGADEKLFF. Written as DNA, the CDR3 is TGTGCCTGGAGACGGAAGGGGGCAGATGAAAAACTGTTTTTT. This sequence joins TRBV30 and TRBJ1-4, with TRBD1 matching over 7 bases. V lost 3 bases to trimming and J lost 6 bases; unmatched junction nucleotides: 7. Germline V lookup: CDR1 GTSNPN, CDR2 SVGIG (reference sequence). The CDR3 loop spans 14 amino acids.

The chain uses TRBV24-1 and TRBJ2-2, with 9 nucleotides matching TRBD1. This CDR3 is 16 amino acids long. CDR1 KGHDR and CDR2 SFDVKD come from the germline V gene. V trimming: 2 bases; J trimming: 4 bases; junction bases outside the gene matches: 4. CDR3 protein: CATSDSGTGLTGELFF. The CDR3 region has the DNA TGTGCCACCAGTGATTCCGGGACAGGGCTCACCGGGGAGCTGTTTTTT.

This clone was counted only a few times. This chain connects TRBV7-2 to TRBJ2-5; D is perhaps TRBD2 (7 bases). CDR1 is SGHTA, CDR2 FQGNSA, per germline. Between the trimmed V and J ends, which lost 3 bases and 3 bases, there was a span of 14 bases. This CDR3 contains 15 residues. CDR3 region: CASSFGWGGKETQYF. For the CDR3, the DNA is TGTGCCAGCAGCTTTGGATGGGGGGGCAAAGAGACCCAGTACTTC.